Listed below are T cell receptor beta chains from one sample, sequenced in a study of T cell repertoires in cytomegalovirus infection. Antigens of these TCRs are unknown. TCRdb redid the calling of the reads with MiXCR, one entry per CDR3 protein. The sample consists of about 740,000 distinct CDR3 sequences, 30% to 40% of them appearing once. The specimen was cultured PBMCs, collected from culture after CMV antigen stimulation. All receptors derive from a human donor in good health (CMV status not recorded). Some clones in this sample may be carry-over from other donors' samples. CDR3s include the opening cysteine and the closing phenylalanine or tryptophan. The order of the fields is V gene, J gene, CDR3 length, clone size, D gene, CDR3 DNA, CDR3 protein. The D gene is left open where the match is weak. Clone size is not always given. Where it is, it says once, few, many or a class for expanded clones.

>TRBV28|TRBJ1-5|17|few|.
TGTGCCAGCAGTTTTGGCCCCAGGGGCAGCTTCAATCAGCCCCAGCATTTT
CASSFGPRGSFNQPQHF
>TRBV7-2|TRBJ1-2|13|few|.
TGTGCCAGCAGCTCGGGACGGGACTATGGCTACACCTTC
CASSSGRDYGYTF
>TRBV24-1|TRBJ2-1|14|few|.
TGTGCCACCAGTGATTTAGGGGATGCTGCTGAGCAGTTCTTC
CATSDLGDAAEQFF
>TRBV12-3/TRBV12-4|TRBJ1-1|15|.|.
TGTGCCAGCAGTTTCCAGGACACCACAATTTGGGAAGCTTTCTTT
CASSFQDTTIWEAFF
>TRBV12-3/TRBV12-4|TRBJ1-2|13|few|.
TGTGCCAGCAGACTAGGACTGAACTATGGCTACACCTTC
CASRLGLNYGYTF
>TRBV7-2|TRBJ2-7|15|many|TRBD2
TGTGCCAGCAGTCGGGCTAGCGGGGACTCCTACGAGCAGTACTTC
CASSRASGDSYEQYF
>TRBV7-8|TRBJ2-1|15|few|TRBD1
TGTGCCAGCAGCCCGGGGACAGGGGGTGCCTATGAGCAGTTCTTC
CASSPGTGGAYEQFF
>TRBV7-7|TRBJ1-1|16|.|.
TGTGCCAGCAGCTTAGTCCCGCGGGGGAGGAACACTGAAGCTTTCTTT
CASSLVPRGRNTEAFF
>TRBV6-2/TRBV6-3|TRBJ2-5|14|.|.
TGTGCCAGCAGTTACTCGGGGACCGAAGAGACCCAGTACTTC
CASSYSGTEETQYF
>TRBV4-2|TRBJ1-1|13|few|.
TGTGCCAGCAGCCAAGATAGCGAATTTGAAGCTTTCTTT
CASSQDSEFEAFF
>TRBV5-1|TRBJ1-2|16|.|TRBD1
TGCGCCAGCTCCCCGGGACAGATAATTTATAACTATGGCTACACCTTC
CASSPGQIIYNYGYTF
>TRBV12-3/TRBV12-4|TRBJ2-1|13|.|.
TGTGCCAGCAGTTCCGGGACCTTCAATGAGCAGTTCTTC
CASSSGTFNEQFF
>TRBV12-3/TRBV12-4|TRBJ2-4|15|.|TRBD1
TGTGCCAGCAGTAATTCGGGACAGGGGCAAAACATTCAGTACTTC
CASSNSGQGQNIQYF
>TRBV11-2|TRBJ1-2|13|few|.
TGTGCCAGCAGCTTTTGGAACGGCTATGGCTACACCTTC
CASSFWNGYGYTF
>TRBV7-8|TRBJ2-3|15|.|TRBD2
TGTGCCAGCAGCTTTATAGCGGGGGGGGGAGATACGCAGTATTTT
CASSFIAGGGDTQYF
>TRBV20-1|TRBJ2-3|13|.|.
TGCAGTGCTAGAGTCGGAGGGACAGATACGCAGTATTTT
CSARVGGTDTQYF
>TRBV7-2|TRBJ2-7|15|many|.
TGTGCCAGCAGCTTAAGAATCGGAGGGCGCTACGAGCAGTACTTC
CASSLRIGGRYEQYF
>TRBV11-2|TRBJ2-7|14|.|TRBD2
TGTGCCAGCAGCTTACCGGGAAACCCGGGAGGGCAGTACTTC
CASSLPGNPGGQYF
>TRBV7-8|TRBJ1-2|15|.|.
TGTGCCAGCAGCTTAAGTCCTGGGGGAGCCTATGGCTACACCTTC
CASSLSPGGAYGYTF
>TRBV6-5|TRBJ1-3|14|.|.
TGTGCCAGCAGTCCAACCTTCTCTGGAAACACCATATATTTT
CASSPTFSGNTIYF
>TRBV20-1|TRBJ1-1|14|.|.
TGCAGTGCTAGAGTATCGAGTGGGAACACTGAAGCTTTCTTT
CSARVSSGNTEAFF
>TRBV7-2|TRBJ2-3|15|.|TRBD2
TGTGCCAGCAGCTTCGGAGCGGGAGATTATCATACGCAGTATTTT
CASSFGAGDYHTQYF
>TRBV6-5|TRBJ1-3|14|.|.
TGTGCCAGCAGCCCCGGGACCGCTGCGAACACCATATATTTT
CASSPGTAANTIYF
>TRBV6-1|TRBJ1-1|11|many|.
TGTGCCAGCAAGGTGAACACTGAAGCTTTCTTT
CASKVNTEAFF
>TRBV4-2|TRBJ2-5|15|few|TRBD1
TGTGCCAGCAGCCAAGAGGACAGGGGGCCTGAGACCCAGTACTTC
CASSQEDRGPETQYF
>TRBV28|TRBJ1-1|13|few|.
TGTGCCAGCACATATTCCCCCGACAGCGAAGCTTTCTTT
CASTYSPDSEAFF
>TRBV27|TRBJ2-3|13|.|.
TGTGCCAGCAGTTCTGAATTTGGAGATACGCAGTATTTT
CASSSEFGDTQYF
>TRBV12-3/TRBV12-4|TRBJ1-1|13|many|.
TGTGCCAGCATCTCAACCGGGGGCACTGAAGCTTTCTTT
CASISTGGTEAFF
>TRBV7-9|TRBJ2-7|15|few|TRBD2
TGTGCCAGCAGCTTGAGAGGGACTACCACCTACGAGCAGTACTTC
CASSLRGTTTYEQYF
>TRBV20-1|TRBJ2-1|15|.|TRBD2
TGCAGTGCCGCCCGACTAGCGGGAGTATACCATGAGCAGTTCTTC
CSAARLAGVYHEQFF
>TRBV6-6|TRBJ2-3|14|.|TRBD2
TGTGCCAGCAGTCAAATAGCGGGAGGAGATACGCAGTATTTT
CASSQIAGGDTQYF
>TRBV7-2|TRBJ1-2|16|many|.
TGTGCCAGCAGCGCCCTATCGCGGGGTCGGAACTATGGCTACACCTTC
CASSALSRGRNYGYTF
>TRBV12-3/TRBV12-4|TRBJ2-2|15|.|TRBD2
TGTGCCAGCAGGAGGACTAGCGGGGGGGCTGGGGAGCTGTTTTTT
CASRRTSGGAGELFF
>TRBV20-1|TRBJ2-1|11|.|.
TGCAGTGCCAAACACAACGGGGAGCAGTTCTTC
CSAKHNGEQFF
>TRBV27|TRBJ2-2|14|few|.
TGTGCCAGCATGCGGGGGCAGAACACCGGGGAGCTGTTTTTT
CASMRGQNTGELFF
>TRBV20-1|TRBJ2-7|13|few|.
TGCAGTGCCATACAGGGCGTGGAGTACGAGCAGTACTTC
CSAIQGVEYEQYF
>TRBV7-2|TRBJ2-3|16|.|.
TGTGCCAGCAGCACGGACTTCTCGCCGTACCCAGATACGCAGTATTTT
CASSTDFSPYPDTQYF
>TRBV5-1|TRBJ2-6|14|.|.
TGCGCCAGCGGGGCGGCCCGAGGGGCCAACGTCCTGACTTTC
CASGAARGANVLTF
>TRBV5-4|TRBJ1-1|16|.|TRBD1
TGTGCCAGCAGCTTGGGGGGGGACAGGAGGAACACTGAAGCTTTCTTT
CASSLGGDRRNTEAFF
>TRBV7-2|TRBJ1-1|13|many|.
TGTGCCAGCAGCTTATTGGGCTACACTGAAGCTTTCTTT
CASSLLGYTEAFF
>TRBV7-9|TRBJ2-1|11|.|.
TGTGCCAGCACTCTCAACAATGAGCAGTTCTTC
CASTLNNEQFF
>TRBV6-1|TRBJ1-2|13|few|.
TGTGCCAGCGGGAGGTCCAGGGGCTATGGCTACACCTTC
CASGRSRGYGYTF
>TRBV7-9|TRBJ2-4|12|.|TRBD1
TGTGCCAGCAGCTTCGAGGACAGGAACGAGTACTTC
CASSFEDRNEYF
>TRBV12-3/TRBV12-4|TRBJ1-5|13|.|.
TGTGCCAGCGCAGGAGGTTGGGGACAGCCCCAGCATTTT
CASAGGWGQPQHF
>TRBV6-2/TRBV6-3|TRBJ2-5|17|few|TRBD2
TGTGCCAGCAAGGTTGGTGGGGCTAGCGGGGTCATGGAGACCCAGTACTTC
CASKVGGASGVMETQYF
>TRBV6-2/TRBV6-3|TRBJ2-2|15|.|.
TGTGCCAGCAGTTACCGCCGACGGGTCGGTGGGGAGCTGTTTTTT
CASSYRRRVGGELFF
>TRBV4-3|TRBJ2-7|13|.|.
TGCGCCAGCAGCCAAGTCTTAGCCTACGAGCAGTACTTC
CASSQVLAYEQYF
>TRBV7-8|TRBJ1-1|15|.|.
TGTGCCAGCAGCCCATCCCCCACAGGGAACACTGAAGCTTTCTTT
CASSPSPTGNTEAFF
>TRBV7-9|TRBJ1-6|14|.|.
TGTGCCAGCAGCTTGGGCAGTTCAGTGTCACCCCTCCACTTT
CASSLGSSVSPLHF
>TRBV7-6|TRBJ2-1|16|.|.
TGTGCCAGCAGCTTTTGGGAACAAAGCTCCTACAATGAGCAGTTCTTC
CASSFWEQSSYNEQFF
>TRBV20-1|TRBJ1-1|16|.|.
TGCAGTGCTAGAATTGCAGGGTCTCTAATTAGCACTGAAGCTTTCTTT
CSARIAGSLISTEAFF
>TRBV6-1|TRBJ1-4|12|few|.
TGTGCCAGCATGTCAGGGAATCGAAAACTGTTTTTT
CASMSGNRKLFF
>TRBV6-5|TRBJ2-3|19|few|TRBD2
TGTGCCAGCAGTTACGACGGTCGCGGCTTAGCGGGAGGGCAGGATACGCAGTATTTT
CASSYDGRGLAGGQDTQYF
>TRBV6-5|TRBJ1-1|14|.|TRBD1
TGTGCCAGCAGGACCGACAGGGGAGACACTGAAGCTTTCTTT
CASRTDRGDTEAFF
>TRBV7-2|TRBJ2-1|15|many|.
TGTGCCAGCAGCCTCCAGGGGCAATCCTACAATGAGCAGTTCTTC
CASSLQGQSYNEQFF
>TRBV7-2|TRBJ2-1|17|few|.
TGTGCCAGCAGCCCCTCTACAGGGCAGGGTCGCTACAATGAGCAGTTCTTC
CASSPSTGQGRYNEQFF
>TRBV29-1|TRBJ1-4|15|once|.
TGCAGCGTTTCCTTTCCGGCAGGGCGTAATGAAAAACTGTTTTTT
CSVSFPAGRNEKLFF
>TRBV6-1|TRBJ2-7|14|once|.
TGTGCCAGCAGTCTCCAACAAGTCTCCTACGAGCAGTACTTC
CASSLQQVSYEQYF
>TRBV6-6|TRBJ1-1|12|few|.
TGTGCCAGCAGGCCCCCGGGGGGGGAAGCTTTCTTT
CASRPPGGEAFF